One and the same sample provided the 11 T cell receptor beta chains below, sequenced in a study of T cell changes during pregnancy in multiple sclerosis. Sequencing was performed with immunoSEQ multiplex PCR; in TCRdb, only in-frame clones are kept and a portion is missing. The table includes around 60,000 clones, roughly 92% detected once. The specimen was peripheral blood, collected in the second trimester of pregnancy. These receptor sequences come from a female donor with multiple sclerosis, enrolled in a pregnancy study.

This chain connects TRBV6-6 to TRBJ2-1; 10 bases line up with TRBD1. In germline, CDR1 is MNHNY, CDR2 SVGAGI (reference sequence). This CDR3 region has 16 residues. Unmatched junction bases numbered 5, after V lost 4 bases and J lost 2 bases. The CDR3 sequence is CASSFEGQGAYNEQFF. In DNA, the CDR3 is TGTGCCAGCAGTTTTGAAGGACAGGGGGCCTACAATGAGCAGTTCTTC.

This clone was counted between two and nine times. The genes are TRBV6-6 and TRBJ2-2; TRBD2 aligns across 8 bases. The CDR3 consists of 15 residues. From germline, CDR1 is MNHNY and CDR2 SVGAGI (reference sequence). V gave up 4 bases and J gave up 6 bases; unmatched junction bases: 7. The CDR3 reads CASSLREASSGELFF. Here the CDR3 DNA reads TGTGCCAGCAGTTTGCGGGAGGCCTCCTCCGGGGAGCTGTTTTTT.

The V and J genes are TRBV5-1 and TRBJ2-1; 13 bases are shared with TRBD2. V was pared by 3 bases and J by 8 bases, with 5 bases of the junction left unmatched. This CDR3 has 15 residues. Germline V CDR1 and CDR2: SGHRS, YFSETQ. The CDR3 is CASSWTSGSNDEQFF. CDR3 coding DNA: TGCGCCAGCAGCTGGACTAGCGGGAGTAACGATGAGCAGTTCTTC.

The chain carries TRBV6-4 and TRBJ2-2; 9 nucleotides align to TRBD2. The V and J ends lost 2 bases and 6 bases, in that order; junction bases with no gene match: 7. CDR1 MRHNA and CDR2 SNTAGT come from the germline V gene. This CDR3 spans 16 amino acids. The CDR3 spells CASSDGGSGSPGELFF. The CDR3 coding sequence is TGTGCCAGCAGTGACGGGGGTAGCGGGAGCCCCGGGGAGCTGTTTTTT.

This chain uses TRBV27 with TRBJ2-1, with D perhaps matching TRBD2 (5 bases). The CDR3 is 13 amino acids. Trimming took off 6 bases at V and 9 bases at J, with 15 bases between the two ends. Germline V gene data show CDR1 as MNHEY and CDR2 as SMNVEV (reference sequence). The CDR3 loop reads CASSDWTRGEQFF. For the CDR3, the DNA is TGTGCCAGCAGCGACTGGACCCGGGGTGAGCAGTTCTTC.

J is TRBJ2-3 and V is TRBV9; 7 bases match TRBD2. The V gene's germline CDR1 is SGDLS and CDR2 YYNGEE. This CDR3 comprises 16 residues. V was pared by 0 bases and J by 0 bases, with 4 bases of the junction left unmatched. CDR3 nucleotide sequence: TGTGCCAGCAGCGTAGAAGCGGGACTCAGCACAGATACGCAGTATTTT. This encodes CASSVEAGLSTDTQYF.

This chain connects TRBV5-1 to TRBJ2-4; D ambiguous. CDR3 length equals 16 residues. V lost 4 bases and J lost 9, with 23 bases in between. Per the germline V gene, CDR1 is SGHRS and CDR2 is YFSETQ. The CDR3 nucleotides read TGCGCCAGCAGCCCCCATCAGGTTCTCCTACAAGGCATTCAGTACTTC. Its protein product is CASSPHQVLLQGIQYF.

V usage is TRBV5-8 and J usage is TRBJ2-5; 13 nucleotides line up with TRBD2. CDR3 length equals 17 residues. Germline CDR1 reads SGHTS; CDR2 reads YDEGEE. V lost 5 bases to trimming and J lost 5 bases; unmatched junction nucleotides: 12. The CDR3 protein is CASSQMGLAGSTETQYF. The CDR3, as DNA: TGTGCCAGCAGTCAGATGGGACTAGCGGGAAGTACGGAGACCCAGTACTTC.

The V call is TRBV18, the J call TRBJ1-3; D is possibly TRBD1 (6 bases). Deletions cut 2 bases from V and 3 bases from J, with 14 bases between. Germline V gives CDR1 KGHSH, CDR2 LQKENI. The CDR3 loop spans 16 amino acids. The CDR3 nucleotides read TGTGCCAGCTCACCATACCCAGGGGCCGATGGAAACACCATATATTTT. Protein: CASSPYPGADGNTIYF.

The chain combines TRBV2 with TRBJ2-4; 10 bases agree with TRBD2. This CDR3 has 14 amino acids. The junction had 8 bases not matched to a gene; V was cut back by 6 bases and J by 9 bases. In germline, CDR1 is SNHLY, CDR2 FYNNEI. The CDR3 sequence: CASSPRTSGGIQYF. CDR3 coding DNA: TGTGCCAGCAGCCCCAGGACTAGCGGTGGCATTCAGTACTTC.

The chain combines TRBV19 with TRBJ2-1; 11 positions match TRBD2. This CDR3 region has 15 residues. Germline V gives CDR1 LNHDA, CDR2 SQIVND (reference sequence). With V trimmed by 5 bases and J by 4 bases, 4 bases remained unmatched. The CDR3 region has the DNA TGTGCCAGTAGTCCGGGGACTAGCGGATACAATGAGCAGTTCTTC. This gives the protein CASSPGTSGYNEQFF.